Shown below are 25 T cell receptor beta chains from a single sample sequenced in a study of shared clonotypes between healthy human individuals. The repertoire was sequenced with immunoSEQ multiplex PCR; TCRdb's copy has only in-frame clones and lacks some. The sample lists about 1.5 million clones; 98% were seen once. Sequenced material: naive CD4+ T cells sorted from blood. Sample subset: CD45RA+ positively selected. These receptors originate from a man aged 30-40 years in good health.

To note about this clone: At one end, the junction sequence differs from germline, possibly due to a read error. The CDR3 region has the DNA TGTGCCAGCAGTGAAACGGGGGAGCGGGGCCTATTC. Translation gives CASSETGERGLF. This chain links TRBV6-1 with TRBJ2-7; 7 bases are shared with TRBD2. The CDR3 spans 12 residues. Germline V gene data show CDR1 as MNHNS and CDR2 as SASEGT.

V usage is TRBV28 and J usage is TRBJ1-2; no clear D gene. This CDR3 region has 14 residues. CDR1 is MDHEN and CDR2 is SYDVKM in the germline V gene. V gave up 3 bases and J gave up 5 bases, with 13 bases separating them. CDR3 region: CASSFSGGLYGYTF. The CDR3 region has the DNA TGTGCCAGCAGTTTTTCAGGAGGGCTGTATGGCTACACCTTC.

CDR3 protein: CASSLGGVGDREGLGLSYNEQFF. CDR3 DNA sequence: TGTGCCAGCAGCTTAGGCGGGGTGGGAGATCGGGAGGGCCTCGGGCTCTCCTACAATGAGCAGTTCTTC. The chain is built from TRBV13 and TRBJ2-1; 8 positions agree with TRBD2. The CDR3 contains 23 residues. CDR1 is PRHDT, CDR2 FYEKMQ, per germline (reference sequence). The V segment lost 0 bases and the J segment 0 bases; nucleotides outside the gene matches: 22.

This chain links TRBV18 with TRBJ2-7; the D gene is possibly TRBD2 (6 bases). With 6 bases removed from V and 6 bases from J, the gap between germline ends came to 18 bases. Germline V lookup: CDR1 KGHSH, CDR2 LQKENI. This CDR3 has 14 residues. For the CDR3, the DNA is TGTGCCAGCTCGGTCCTGGGCGGGGAAGGCGAGCAGTACTTC. Protein product: CASSVLGGEGEQYF. Using reference TRBV18 and TRBJ2-7 for the parts outside the CDR3, the full variable domain is NAGVMQNPRHLVRRRGQEARLRCSPMKGHSHVYWYRQLPEEGLKFMVYLQKENIIDESGMPKERFSAEFPKEGPSILRIQQVVRGDSAAYFCASSVLGGEGEQYFGPGTRLTVT.

This rearrangement joins TRBV6-5 to TRBJ1-1; a possible D gene is TRBD1 (5 bases). CDR1 MNHEY and CDR2 SVGAGI come from the germline V gene. The CDR3 runs 13 residues. Trimming left V 6 bases short and J 0 bases short, with 8 bases between. The CDR3 loop reads CASRQVLNTEAFF. As DNA, the CDR3 is TGTGCCAGCAGACAGGTTCTGAACACTGAAGCTTTCTTT.

The chain combines TRBV30 with TRBJ2-5; D unclear. Germline V gene lookup returns CDR1 GTSNPN and CDR2 SVGIG (reference sequence). The V gene lost 2 bases and the J gene lost 2 bases, with 6 bases spanning the gap. This CDR3 has 12 residues. The CDR3 reads CAWSILQETQYF. The CDR3 DNA sequence: TGTGCCTGGAGTATCTTGCAAGAGACCCAGTACTTC.

The chain links TRBV6-1 to TRBJ2-1, with TRBD2 identical over 8 bases. V was clipped by 8 bases and J by 8 bases; unmatched bases: 5. The germline gives CDR1 MNHNS, CDR2 SASEGT. The CDR3 totals 12 residues. This CDR3 reads CASREGADEQFF. CDR3 coding DNA: TGTGCCAGCCGGGAGGGAGCCGATGAGCAGTTCTTC.

CDR3 residues: CASSSSSATGGNEQFF. The CDR3 nucleotides read TGTGCCAGCAGCTCTTCCAGTGCAACAGGGGGGAATGAGCAGTTCTTC. The chain couples TRBV11-2 to TRBJ2-1; 8 bases are a match to TRBD1. The CDR3 totals 16 residues. V shed 4 bases and J 7 bases; nucleotides not matched to a gene: 12. Germline assignment: CDR1 SGHAT and CDR2 FQNNGV.

This chain links TRBV29-1 with TRBJ2-2; tentative D call: TRBD2 (6 bases). With 5 bases removed from V and 5 bases from J, the gap between germline ends came to 12 bases. In germline, CDR1 is SQVTM, CDR2 ANQGSEA. The CDR3 has 13 amino acids. CDR3 in DNA: TGCAGCGTTCGCGGGGCCAGAACCGGGGAGCTGTTTTTT. This gives the protein CSVRGARTGELFF.

The chain has TRBV28 and TRBJ1-2; D gene unclear. The CDR3 is 14 residues long. In germline, CDR1 is MDHEN, CDR2 SYDVKM. V was clipped by 1 base and J by 4 bases, with 10 bases between them. The CDR3: CASSLFKGGYGYTF. In nucleotides, the CDR3 is TGTGCCAGCAGTTTATTCAAAGGAGGCTATGGCTACACCTTC.

The rearrangement joins TRBV4-3 to TRBJ2-1; 9 bases line up with TRBD2. Trimming at V came to 1 base and at J to 2 bases, leaving 6 bases not matched to a gene. CDR1 LGHNA and CDR2 YSLEER come from the germline V gene. The CDR3 length is 17 residues. CDR3 loop: CASSQAPLAGTYNEQFF. Here the CDR3 DNA reads TGCGCCAGCAGCCAAGCTCCTCTAGCGGGAACCTACAATGAGCAGTTCTTC.

This clone was observed a single time. The rearrangement uses TRBV18 and TRBJ1-5, with D perhaps TRBD1 (6 bases). V lost 2 bases to trimming and J lost 7 bases, with 12 bases between them. Germline V gene data show CDR1 as KGHSH and CDR2 as LQKENI. The CDR3 sequence is 14 residues long. The CDR3 is CASSPIGGMQPQHF. For the CDR3, the DNA is TGTGCCAGCTCACCAATAGGGGGTATGCAGCCCCAGCATTTT.

With regard to this clone: Other DNA sequences in this specimen translate into the identical CDR3. This chain joins TRBV6-5 and TRBJ1-2, with D tentatively TRBD1 (5 bases). The CDR3 length is 13 residues. Germline lookup yields CDR1 MNHEY and CDR2 SVGAGI. V lost 6 bases and J lost 2, with 10 bases in between. The CDR3 here is CASSRTGNYGYTF. The CDR3 DNA sequence: TGTGCCAGCAGCCGAACAGGAAACTATGGCTACACCTTC.

About this clone: The identical CDR3 is also encoded by other nucleotide sequences in the sample. V usage is TRBV19 and J usage is TRBJ1-2; D is perhaps TRBD1 (6 bases). V was pared by 1 base and J by 8 bases, with 8 bases between. CDR1 is LNHDA, CDR2 SQIVND, per germline (reference sequence). The CDR3 runs to 12 residues. CDR3 loop: CASSIATGGYTF. In nucleotides, the CDR3 is TGTGCCAGTAGTATAGCCACAGGGGGCTACACCTTC.

Points on this clone: The sample holds other DNA sequences that translate to the same CDR3. The chain combines TRBV10-3 with TRBJ2-7, with 11 bases fitting TRBD1. V dropped 6 bases and J dropped 7; count of bases not matched to a gene: 2. Germline loops: CDR1 ENHRY, CDR2 SYGVKD. The CDR3 sequence is 12 residues long. The CDR3, as DNA: TGTGCCATCAGGGGACAGGGGGGAGAGCAGTACTTC. Protein product: CAIRGQGGEQYF.

V usage is TRBV19 and J usage is TRBJ2-2; a weak D match, TRBD1 (5 bases). The CDR3 runs 16 residues. V was pared by 3 bases and J by 5 bases, with 16 bases between. Germline CDR1 reads LNHDA; CDR2 reads SQIVND (reference sequence). CDR3 loop: CASSMARQLETGELFF. In DNA, the CDR3 is TGTGCCAGTAGTATGGCTAGACAGCTAGAAACCGGGGAGCTGTTTTTT. Filled out from reference TRBV19 and TRBJ2-2, the complete variable domain reads DGGITQSPKYLFRKEGQNVTLSCEQNLNHDAMYWYRQDPGQGLRLIYYSQIVNDFQKGDIAEGYSVSREKKESFPLTVTSAQKNPTAFYLCASSMARQLETGELFFGEGSRLTVL.

This clone was counted a single time. V usage is TRBV18 and J usage is TRBJ2-7, with 8 nucleotides matching TRBD2. The germline gives CDR1 KGHSH, CDR2 LQKENI. The CDR3 length is 15 residues. V was clipped by 6 bases and J by 5 bases; unmatched bases: 12. CDR3 protein: CASSATTGLEDEQYF. CDR3 bases: TGTGCCAGCTCCGCAACAACGGGACTAGAAGACGAGCAGTACTTC.

This clone was observed a single time. The V and J genes are TRBV25-1 and TRBJ2-7, with D possibly matching TRBD1 (6 bases). Trimming took off 1 base at V and 5 bases at J, with 15 bases between the two ends. The CDR3 is made up of 15 amino acids. Germline V gene lookup returns CDR1 MGHDK and CDR2 SYGVNS. CDR3 in amino acids: CASSEWRTGLDEQYF. The CDR3 coding sequence is TGTGCCAGCAGTGAATGGCGAACAGGGCTTGACGAGCAGTACTTC.

The rearrangement uses TRBV2 and TRBJ2-7; D ambiguous. With 2 bases removed from V and 7 bases from J, the gap between germline ends came to 9 bases. CDR1 SNHLY and CDR2 FYNNEI come from the germline V gene. The CDR3 contains 12 residues. The CDR3 here is CASSESGREQYF. In DNA form, the CDR3 reads TGTGCCAGCAGTGAATCAGGTCGGGAGCAGTACTTC.

As regards this clone: The same CDR3 can be traced to other DNA sequences in this sample. The chain links TRBV10-2 to TRBJ2-7, with TRBD2 matching 10 bases. V was clipped by 8 bases and J by 2 bases; unmatched bases: 3. CDR3 size: 13 residues. Germline V lookup: CDR1 WSHSY, CDR2 SAAADI. Written as DNA, the CDR3 is TGCGCCAGCCGGACTAGCGGCACCTACGAGCAGTACTTC. Protein sequence: CASRTSGTYEQYF.

The chain joins TRBV29-1 to TRBJ1-2; D gene uncertain. The V end was cut by 4 bases, the J end by 3 bases, with 6 bases between. The CDR3 consists of 11 residues. From germline, CDR1 is SQVTM and CDR2 ANQGSEA. CDR3 DNA sequence: TGCAGCGTTGGGCCGGACTATGGCTACACCTTC. This codes for CSVGPDYGYTF. Based on the CDR3 plus reference TRBV29-1 and TRBJ1-2, the full variable domain is SAVISQKPSRDICQRGTSLTIQCQVDSQVTMMFWYRQQPGQSLTLIATANQGSEATYESGFVIDKFPISRPNLTFSTLTVSNMSPEDSSIYLCSVGPDYGYTFGSGTRLTVV.

This clone appeared once. The chain is built from TRBV7-2 and TRBJ1-3; D unclear. CDR1 and CDR2 from the germline V gene are SGHTA and FQGNSA. CDR3 length: 15 amino acids. V lost 1 base and J lost 0, with 7 bases in between. The CDR3 region is CASSLGAGSGNTIYF. DNA of the CDR3: TGTGCCAGCAGCTTAGGGGCAGGCTCTGGAAACACCATATATTTT.

A word on this clone: Other nucleotide sequences in the sample specify the same CDR3. This rearrangement joins TRBV7-9 to TRBJ1-3, with TRBD1 matching over 7 bases. The germline gives CDR1 SEHNR, CDR2 FQNEAQ (reference sequence). The CDR3 has 15 amino acids. V lost 5 bases, J lost 0 bases, and 4 bases stayed unmatched. Here the CDR3 reads CASSLGQSSGNTIYF. In DNA form, the CDR3 reads TGTGCCAGCAGCCTGGGACAGAGCTCTGGAAACACCATATATTTT.

V is TRBV27 and J is TRBJ2-3, with D tentatively TRBD1 or TRBD2 (5 bases each). CDR3 size: 14 residues. V lost 2 bases to trimming and J lost 6 bases, with 12 bases between them. Germline CDR1 and CDR2: MNHEY and SMNVEV (reference sequence). The CDR3 spells CASSLRDALDTQYF. CDR3 sequence (DNA): TGTGCCAGCAGTTTACGGGACGCCTTGGATACGCAGTATTTT.

This sequence joins TRBV7-9 and TRBJ1-4; possible D gene TRBD1, 6 bases. Germline V gives CDR1 SEHNR, CDR2 FQNEAQ (reference sequence). The CDR3 loop spans 15 amino acids. Trimming removed 2 bases from V and 2 bases from J, with 9 bases in between. The CDR3 nucleotides read TGTGCCAGCAGCTTAAGGGGGGCTACTAATGAAAAACTGTTTTTT. It translates to CASSLRGATNEKLFF.